The next 3 T cell receptor beta chains were all read from a single sample in a study of T cell clonality in common variable immunodeficiency. The protocol was immunoSEQ multiplex PCR, while the TCRdb copy is restricted to in-frame clones and leaves out a portion. The sample contains about 35,000 clones, none of them singletons. Sequenced sample: peripheral blood mononuclear cells. The receptors shown here come from a person aged 18 to 75 in good health.

This clone was seen ten or more times. The read ends 3 residues shy of where the CDR3 ends; the end is completed using the germline J gene. The chain combines TRBV7-9 with TRBJ2-1; tentatively, D is TRBD1 (6 bases). The CDR3 is 13 amino acids. Deletions cut 4 bases from V and 5 bases from J, with 9 bases between. Germline CDR1 SEHNR, CDR2 FQNEAQ (reference sequence). The CDR3 protein is CASSSGTNNEQFF. CDR3 bases read: TGTGCCAGCAGCTCAGGGACAAACAATGAG.

In its sample, this clone was seen many times. The CDR3 is cut off 3 residues early in the read; its end comes from the germline J gene. The V and J genes are TRBV2 and TRBJ2-2; 9 bases match TRBD1. This CDR3 spans 16 amino acids. Germline trimming cut 5 bases from V and 4 bases from J; bases unmatched to any gene: 8. Germline-derived CDR1 and CDR2 are SNHLY and FYNNEI. The sequenced part of the CDR3 DNA is TGTGCCAGCAGTCCGCGGACAGGGGAGGCCACCGGGGAG. Protein sequence: CASSPRTGEATGE. The complete CDR3 sequence is CASSPRTGEATGELFF.

The table lists this clone with many counts. With the read ending 3 residues before the CDR3 end, the germline J gene is used to fill in that end. J is TRBJ1-5 and V is TRBV24-1, with D unclear. The germline gives CDR1 KGHDR, CDR2 SFDVKD. There are 17 residues in the CDR3. The V and J ends lost 2 bases and 0 bases respectively, with 13 bases between them. CDR3 loop: CATSDSPRGHSNQPQHF. The part of the CDR3 DNA that was read is TGTGCCACCAGTGATTCACCCCGCGGTCATAGCAATCAGCCC.